This TCR beta chain was profiled in a study of blood T cells in healthy people across ages. The V and J ends lost 2 bases and 11 bases respectively, with 14 bases between them. The CDR3 consists of 13 residues. In germline, CDR1 is SGHTA, CDR2 FQGNSA. This clonotype was seen only a few times. A second PCR, run for roughly 7 to 12 cycles, used a sample-barcoded 5' primer plus a J-beta primer mix. TCRdb reanalysed the 5' RACE reads using MiXCR and keeps one entry per CDR3 protein. The sample includes 780,000 or so distinct CDR3 sequences, 40% to 65% of them seen just once. Sequencing was carried out using blood. The chain is built from TRBV7-2 and TRBJ2-3; D might be TRBD1 or TRBD2, each matching 5 bases. This clonotype was obtained from a man older than 75 in good health. The chain's CDR3 is CASSLWDGNEQYF. CDR3 DNA: TGTGCCAGCAGCTTATGGGACGGAAATGAGCAGTATTTT.